This T cell receptor beta chain originates from a study of cytomegalovirus exposure and HLA in healthy donors. Looking at the study overall: Researchers previously reported finding more than 100 million unique TCR beta sequences from 150 million to 200 million T cells. General study results and limits: TRBV6-2, TRBV6-3 and other indistinguishable V segments were excluded. From TCR beta sequences, most subjects' HLA-A and HLA-B alleles were reportedly predicted accurately.

Amplification used 60 Vbeta primers and 13 Jbeta primers. Produced via immunoSEQ multiplex PCR; TCRdb's table is partial and in-frame only. This table has fewer than 85,000 clones, 65% to 85% appearing once. In this sample, this clone turned up a few times. Its antigen remains unknown. Trimming removed 1 base from V and 6 bases from J; junction bases left unmatched: 5. In germline, CDR1 is SEHNR, CDR2 FQNEAQ (reference sequence). This CDR3 comprises 15 residues. This chain uses TRBV7-9 with TRBJ2-1; the match to TRBD1 covers 8 bases. This sequence was found in a man between 60 and 75 years old in good health and CMV-seropositive. Sequencing used PBMCs. The CDR3 is CASSLVGQVANEQFF. The CDR3 nucleotides are TGTGCCAGCAGCTTAGTGGGACAGGTTGCCAATGAGCAGTTCTTC.